This T cell receptor (beta chain) comes out of a study of shared clonotypes between healthy human individuals. Study observations and caveats: Rarefaction showed that sequencing of sorted subsets was incomplete (despite large depth).

The assay was carried out at the deep level. Genomic DNA of each subset was evenly split across several immunoSEQ plates. Produced via immunoSEQ multiplex PCR; TCRdb's table is partial and in-frame only. The repertoire holds more than 2,000,000 clones, with approximately 95% as singletons. Every contributor of samples was a Caucasian grown-up residing in Nashville, Tennessee. Germline values: CDR1 MNHEY, CDR2 SMNVEV (reference sequence). The CDR3 runs to 15 residues. The V and J ends lost 5 bases and 1 base, in that order; junction bases with no gene match: 4. Regarding this clone: Antigen: not known.

This chain joins TRBV27 and TRBJ2-3; 9 bases fit TRBD1. This TCR came from a man between 18 and 35 years old in good health. Some clones in this sample may be carry-over from other donors' samples. The sequenced sample was naive CD4+ T cells from PBMCs. Documented subset: CD45RA+ positively selected. The CDR3 loop reads CASSGWTGGTDTQYF. In DNA, the CDR3 is TGTGCCAGCAGTGGGTGGACAGGGGGCACAGATACGCAGTATTTT.